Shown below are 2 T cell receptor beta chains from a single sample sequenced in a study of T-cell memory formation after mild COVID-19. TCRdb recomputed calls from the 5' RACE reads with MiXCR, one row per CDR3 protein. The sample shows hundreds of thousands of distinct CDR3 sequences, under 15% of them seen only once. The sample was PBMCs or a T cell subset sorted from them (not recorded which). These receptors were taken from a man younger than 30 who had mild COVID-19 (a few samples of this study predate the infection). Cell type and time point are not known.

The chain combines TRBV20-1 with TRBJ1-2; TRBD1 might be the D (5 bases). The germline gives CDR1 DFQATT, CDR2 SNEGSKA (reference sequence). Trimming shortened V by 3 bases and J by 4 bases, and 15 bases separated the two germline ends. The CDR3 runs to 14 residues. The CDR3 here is CSARVRSGSYGYTF. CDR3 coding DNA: TGCAGTGCTAGGGTGAGGTCAGGGTCCTATGGCTACACCTTC.

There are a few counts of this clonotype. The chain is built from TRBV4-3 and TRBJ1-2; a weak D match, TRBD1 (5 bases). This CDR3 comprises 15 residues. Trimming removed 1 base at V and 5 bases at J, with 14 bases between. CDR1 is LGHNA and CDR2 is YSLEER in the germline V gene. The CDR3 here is CASSQGKGDLYGYTF. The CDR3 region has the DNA TGCGCCAGCAGCCAAGGCAAAGGGGACCTTTATGGCTACACCTTC.